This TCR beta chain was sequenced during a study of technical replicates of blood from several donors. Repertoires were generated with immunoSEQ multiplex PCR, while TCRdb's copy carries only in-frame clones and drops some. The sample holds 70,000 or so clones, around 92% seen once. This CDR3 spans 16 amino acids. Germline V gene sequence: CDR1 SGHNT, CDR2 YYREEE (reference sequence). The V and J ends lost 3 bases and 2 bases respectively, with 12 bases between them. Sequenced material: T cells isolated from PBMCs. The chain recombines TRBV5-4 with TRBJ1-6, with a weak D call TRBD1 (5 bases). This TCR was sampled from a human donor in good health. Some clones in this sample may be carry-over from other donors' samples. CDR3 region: CASSWDSGTYNSPLHF. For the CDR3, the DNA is TGTGCCAGCAGCTGGGATTCAGGGACCTATAATTCACCCCTCCACTTT.